These 28 T cell receptor beta chains came from one sample sequenced in a study of blood T cell repertoires in COVID-19. Profiling relied on immunoSEQ multiplex PCR, and the TCRdb table lists in-frame clones only, not all of them. This repertoire shows about 260,000 clones, around 87% found once; its top ten account for about 1.6%. What was sequenced was peripheral blood. These TCRs come from a woman aged 40-49 years who had recovered from COVID-19.

This clone was recorded once. The chain is built from TRBV5-1 and TRBJ1-4, with 10 positions matching TRBD1. The V gene's germline CDR1 is SGHRS and CDR2 YFSETQ. J lost 4 bases, V lost 6 bases, and 6 bases had no gene match. The CDR3 is 15 residues long. CDR3 in amino acids: CASTRQGAINEKLFF. The CDR3 DNA sequence: TGCGCCAGCACCAGACAGGGGGCAATTAATGAAAAACTGTTTTTT.

The chain joins TRBV27 to TRBJ2-7, with 8 bases fitting TRBD1. CDR3 length: 13 amino acids. J was trimmed by 3 bases and V by 6 bases; bases with no gene match: 4. CDR1 is MNHEY, CDR2 SMNVEV, per germline (reference sequence). The CDR3 region has the DNA TGTGCCAGCAGGGCAGGGGGCCTCTACGAGCAGTACTTC. Translated, it gives CASRAGGLYEQYF.

The J gene is TRBJ2-1, the V gene TRBV11-2, with 10 bases that match TRBD2. Per germline, CDR1 SGHAT and CDR2 FQNNGV. V lost 4 bases, J lost 6 bases, and 3 bases stayed unmatched. This CDR3 has 14 residues. The CDR3 DNA is TGTGCCAGCAGCTCGGCTAGCGGGGGCAATGAGCAGTTCTTC. This translates into CASSSASGGNEQFF.

The rearrangement links TRBV7-2 to TRBJ2-1; 7 bases fit TRBD2. The CDR3 is 15 amino acids. V was pared by 8 bases and J by 1 base, with 8 bases of the junction left unmatched. Germline CDR1 SGHTA, CDR2 FQGNSA. CDR3 bases: TGTGCCAGCGCCCCTGTGGGGGGGTCCTACAATGAGCAGTTCTTC. It specifies CASAPVGGSYNEQFF. The entire variable domain, with the rest obtained from reference TRBV7-2 and TRBJ2-1, is as follows: GAGVSQSPSNKVTEKGKDVELRCDPISGHTALYWYRQSLGQGLEFLIYFQGNSAPDKSGLPSDRFSAERTGGSVSTLTIQRTQQEDSAVYLCASAPVGGSYNEQFFGPGTRLTVL.

The chain is built from TRBV6-5 and TRBJ2-7, with TRBD1 matching over 7 bases. The CDR3 runs 15 residues. J lost 3 bases, V lost 6 bases, and 11 bases had no gene match. The germline gives CDR1 MNHEY, CDR2 SVGAGI. The chain's CDR3 is CASRASRQGIYEQYF. The CDR3 coding sequence is TGTGCCAGCAGGGCCTCAAGACAGGGTATCTACGAGCAGTACTTC.

The chain recombines TRBV4-1 with TRBJ1-4; unclear D gene. The CDR3 runs 15 residues. Trimming left V 3 bases short and J 6 bases short, with 14 bases between. Per germline, CDR1 MGHRA and CDR2 YSYEKL. The CDR3 DNA reads as TGCGCCAGCAGCCACTACTACGGATCGGATGAAAAACTGTTTTTT. Translated: CASSHYYGSDEKLFF.

The chain has TRBV10-3 and TRBJ2-2; 10 nucleotides match TRBD2. The V gene's germline CDR1 is ENHRY and CDR2 SYGVKD. V was pared by 2 bases and J by 5 bases, with 11 bases of the junction left unmatched. The CDR3 spans 18 residues. The CDR3 is CAISERLAGASRTGELFF. In nucleotides, the CDR3 is TGTGCCATCAGTGAGCGTCTAGCGGGGGCCTCGAGGACCGGGGAGCTGTTTTTT.

The chain has TRBV7-3 and TRBJ1-5; D is uncertain. The CDR3 totals 13 residues. Germline CDR1 and CDR2: SGHTA and FQGTGA. Trimming left V 0 bases short and J 4 bases short, with 4 bases between. The DNA of the CDR3 is TGTGCCAGCAGCTTAACGCGGAATCAGCCCCAGCATTTT. Its protein product is CASSLTRNQPQHF.

This clone has just one count. This chain links TRBV18 with TRBJ1-1, with 7 bases that match TRBD1. Looked up from germline, CDR1 is KGHSH and CDR2 is LQKENI. J gave up 2 bases and V 8 bases, and 5 bases lay outside the gene matches. The CDR3 is made up of 13 amino acids. The CDR3: CASRQGINTEAFF. The CDR3, as DNA: TGTGCCAGCCGACAGGGAATTAACACTGAAGCTTTCTTT.

The chain has TRBV7-8 and TRBJ2-5, with 7 positions matching TRBD2. Germline lookup yields CDR1 SGHVS and CDR2 FQNEAQ. The junction had 14 bases not matched to a gene; V was cut back by 5 bases and J by 5 bases. The CDR3 consists of 16 residues. The CDR3 here is CASSTEKSGVWETQYF. The CDR3 bases are TGTGCCAGCAGCACAGAAAAGAGCGGGGTCTGGGAGACCCAGTACTTC.

J is TRBJ2-3 and V is TRBV9; 7 nucleotides agree with TRBD2. The CDR3 has 15 amino acids. The germline CDR1 and CDR2 sequences are SGDLS and YYNGEE. The V segment lost 7 bases and the J segment 5 bases; nucleotides outside the gene matches: 13. The CDR3 DNA reads as TGTGCCAGCGGCCCAGGGAATGGGGGGGGAGATACGCAGTATTTT. It is translated as CASGPGNGGGDTQYF.

The chain joins TRBV6-2 or TRBV6-3 to TRBJ2-4, with D possibly being TRBD2 (5 bases). V gave up 5 bases and J gave up 0 bases, with 17 bases separating them. Germline CDR1 MNHEY, CDR2 SVGEGT. This CDR3 spans 17 amino acids. CDR3 residues: CASSLAGRRLAKNIQYF. The CDR3 DNA reads TGTGCCAGCAGTCTAGCCGGACGGAGACTAGCCAAAAACATTCAGTACTTC.

V and J are TRBV2 and TRBJ2-7, with 8 bases identical to TRBD1. Germline-derived CDR1 and CDR2 are SNHLY and FYNNEI. V lost 5 bases, J lost 8 bases, and 8 bases stayed unmatched. CDR3 length: 13 amino acids. The CDR3 sequence is CASSLLQGVKQYF. For the CDR3, the DNA is TGTGCCAGCAGTCTCTTACAGGGGGTAAAGCAGTACTTC.

The chain combines TRBV5-1 with TRBJ1-3; no clear D gene. The CDR3 extends over 12 amino acids. V was cut by 0 bases and J by 8 bases, with 6 bases left in between. Germline-derived CDR1 and CDR2 are SGHRS and YFSETQ. This CDR3 is CASSLDSDTIYF. The CDR3 DNA sequence: TGCGCCAGCAGCTTGGATAGCGACACCATATATTTT.

J is TRBJ2-2 and V is TRBV4-1, with a possible D match to TRBD1 (6 bases). V lost 0 bases to trimming and J lost 4 bases, with 12 bases between them. The CDR3 sequence is 16 residues long. The germline CDR1 and CDR2 sequences are MGHRA and YSYEKL. The CDR3 spells CASSQEHRAGTGELFF. The CDR3 bases are TGCGCCAGCAGCCAAGAGCACAGGGCCGGCACCGGGGAGCTGTTTTTT.

The rearrangement uses TRBV5-6 and TRBJ1-5; TRBD1 might be the D (5 bases). The germline CDR1 and CDR2 sequences are SGHDT and YYEEEE. The CDR3 consists of 16 residues. The V end lost 0 bases, the J end lost 2 bases, and 12 bases lay between the germline ends. In nucleotides, the CDR3 is TGTGCCAGCAGCTTGGGTCCTACAGGACGCAATCAGCCCCAGCATTTT. It yields the protein CASSLGPTGRNQPQHF.

The rearrangement joins TRBV5-1 to TRBJ2-1, with D possibly being TRBD2 (6 bases). Germline CDR1 is SGHRS and CDR2 is YFSETQ. The CDR3 sequence is 17 residues long. V was cut by 1 base and J by 4 bases, with 18 bases left in between. The CDR3 region has the DNA TGCGCCAGCAGCTTGTTGAGGCTAGCGCAGGAGTACAATGAGCAGTTCTTC. This gives the protein CASSLLRLAQEYNEQFF.

The chain combines TRBV13 with TRBJ2-3; weak D call: TRBD1 (5 bases). CDR1 is PRHDT and CDR2 is FYEKMQ in the germline V gene (reference sequence). The CDR3 loop spans 16 amino acids. V was pared by 0 bases and J by 0 bases, with 10 bases between. The CDR3 loop is CASSLGGEKSTDTQYF. Here the CDR3 DNA reads TGTGCCAGCAGCTTAGGAGGGGAAAAGAGCACAGATACGCAGTATTTT.

The J gene is TRBJ1-1, the V gene TRBV13, with D perhaps matching TRBD1 (6 bases). V lost 8 bases and J 2 bases, leaving 9 bases between the germline ends. The germline gives CDR1 PRHDT, CDR2 FYEKMQ (reference sequence). The CDR3 spans 12 residues. The DNA for the CDR3 is TGTGCCAGCGGGGGCTACAACACTGAAGCTTTCTTT. It is translated as CASGGYNTEAFF. Combining the CDR3 with reference TRBV13 and TRBJ1-1 gives the whole variable domain AAGVIQSPRHLIKEKRETATLKCYPIPRHDTVYWYQQGPGQDPQFLISFYEKMQSDKGSIPDRFSAQQFSDYHSELNMSSLELGDSALYFCASGGYNTEAFFGQGTRLTVV.

The rearrangement links TRBV6-5 to TRBJ2-7; 8 bases are a match to TRBD1. With 2 bases clipped from V and 5 bases from J, the junction kept 11 bases outside the gene matches. This CDR3 has 16 residues. Germline loops: CDR1 MNHEY, CDR2 SVGAGI. The CDR3 DNA follows: TGTGCCAGCAGTTACGCATACTCGGACAGGGCCGACGAGCAGTACTTC. Its protein product is CASSYAYSDRADEQYF.

V usage is TRBV18 and J usage is TRBJ1-5; 7 nucleotides align to TRBD1. V was clipped by 3 bases and J by 6 bases; unmatched bases: 5. Germline CDR1 KGHSH, CDR2 LQKENI. The CDR3 loop spans 14 amino acids. This CDR3 is CASSPDRVGQPQHF. The CDR3 DNA reads as TGTGCCAGCTCACCCGACAGGGTCGGTCAGCCCCAGCATTTT.

The chain carries TRBV5-6 and TRBJ1-3; 7 bases are a match to TRBD1. The CDR3 length is 17 residues. J lost 0 bases, V lost 3 bases, and 9 bases had no gene match. Germline V CDR1 and CDR2: SGHDT, YYEEEE. The CDR3 reads CASSSDRHAFSGNTIYF. CDR3 nucleotides: TGTGCCAGCAGCTCGGACAGGCATGCCTTCTCTGGAAACACCATATATTTT. The full variable domain, rest sourced from reference TRBV5-6 and TRBJ1-3, is DAGVTQSPTHLIKTRGQQVTLRCSPKSGHDTVSWYQQALGQGPQFIFQYYEEEERQRGNFPDRFSGHQFPNYSSELNVNALLLGDSALYLCASSSDRHAFSGNTIYFGEGSWLTVV.

This chain joins TRBV5-4 and TRBJ2-3; possible D gene TRBD1, 5 bases. Germline lookup yields CDR1 SGHNT and CDR2 YYREEE (reference sequence). The CDR3 has 16 amino acids. V lost 0 bases to trimming and J lost 0 bases, with 11 bases between them. The CDR3 here is CASSLVAGPSTDTQYF. CDR3 bases: TGTGCCAGCAGCTTGGTGGCAGGGCCTAGCACAGATACGCAGTATTTT.

V is TRBV24-1 and J is TRBJ2-2; TRBD1 aligns across 8 bases. The CDR3 is made up of 15 amino acids. CDR1 is KGHDR and CDR2 is SFDVKD in the germline V gene. V lost 3 bases and J lost 4; bases outside the gene matches: 3. CDR3 residues: CATSDPTGGTGELFF. DNA for the CDR3: TGTGCCACCAGTGATCCCACAGGGGGCACCGGGGAGCTGTTTTTT.

The chain links TRBV5-1 to TRBJ1-2, with 7 bases matching TRBD1. This CDR3 contains 14 residues. Germline V lookup: CDR1 SGHRS, CDR2 YFSETQ. V dropped 0 bases and J dropped 7; count of bases not matched to a gene: 6. CDR3 sequence reads: CASSLDRGRGGYTF. The DNA of the CDR3 is TGCGCCAGCAGCTTGGACAGGGGAAGAGGTGGCTACACCTTC.

This sequence joins TRBV18 and TRBJ1-1; tentative D call: TRBD1 (6 bases). The CDR3 has 14 amino acids. Per the germline V gene, CDR1 is KGHSH and CDR2 is LQKENI. Trimming took 4 bases from V and 7 from J, leaving 16 bases between them. CDR3 in amino acids: CASSLRAGGGEAFF. CDR3 nucleotides: TGTGCCAGCTCACTCCGCGCGGGAGGGGGTGAAGCTTTCTTT.

This chain uses TRBV30 with TRBJ1-5; possible D gene TRBD1, 5 bases. CDR3 length: 14 residues. Per the germline V gene, CDR1 is GTSNPN and CDR2 is SVGIG (reference sequence). V lost 3 bases to trimming and J lost 3 bases, with 12 bases between them. The CDR3 sequence: CAWSADRLNQPQHF. The CDR3, as DNA: TGTGCCTGGAGCGCCGACAGACTCAATCAGCCCCAGCATTTT. Together with reference TRBV30 and TRBJ1-5, the CDR3 gives the full variable domain: SQTIHQWPATLVQPVGSPLSLECTVEGTSNPNLYWYRQAAGRGLQLLFYSVGIGQISSEVPQNLSASRPQDRQFILSSKKLLLSDSGFYLCAWSADRLNQPQHFGDGTRLSIL.

The V call is TRBV5-1, the J call TRBJ2-7, with 8 bases matching TRBD1. With V trimmed by 4 bases and J by 0 bases, 12 bases remained unmatched. The CDR3 spans 17 residues. Looked up from germline, CDR1 is SGHRS and CDR2 is YFSETQ. Here the CDR3 reads CASSQARTGQFSYEQYF. The CDR3 DNA reads TGCGCCAGCAGCCAGGCCCGGACAGGGCAATTCTCCTACGAGCAGTACTTC.